This TCR beta chain appears in the sequencing data of a study of OX40 agonist ivuxolimab in advanced cancers. The study's findings and limits: Mean expanded clone counts were higher in CD8+ than CD4+ T cells.

The CDR3 is 11 amino acids. Trimming removed 4 bases from V and 5 bases from J, with 5 bases in between. Per the germline V gene, CDR1 is MNHNY and CDR2 is SVGAGI (reference sequence). Only in-frame clones appear in the TCRdb table, and some are missing; sequencing was by immunoSEQ multiplex PCR. In the table there are roughly 70,000 clones, about 90% of which are singletons. This clone was detected a few times. Antigen unknown. Material: CD4+ or CD8+ T cells sorted from blood, obtained in a trial of the OX40 agonist ivuxolimab. The chain is built from TRBV6-6 and TRBJ2-5; D remains ambiguous. The receptor comes from an adult with an advanced solid tumor such as melanoma, head and neck, liver or kidney cancer. The CDR3 loop reads CASSLGETQYF. Written as DNA, the CDR3 is TGTGCCAGCAGTTTGGGGGAGACCCAGTACTTC.